The next 26 T cell receptor beta chains were all read from a single sample in a study of blood T cells in healthy people across ages. For the second PCR, which ran for roughly 6 to 12 cycles, a sample-barcoded 5' primer and a J-beta primer mix were used. MiXCR, applied by TCRdb to the 5' RACE reads, yields one record per CDR3 protein. The table has around 990,000 distinct CDR3 sequences, 35% to 40% seen once. Source material: blood. These receptors originate from a man aged 18 to 30 in good health.

This chain joins TRBV7-2 and TRBJ2-5; 7 positions match TRBD1. The CDR3 consists of 17 residues. CDR1 SGHTA and CDR2 FQGNSA come from the germline V gene. Trimming at V came to 3 bases and at J to 11 bases, leaving 21 bases not matched to a gene. CDR3 region: CASSLKGTAYSYNEQYF. CDR3 nucleotides: TGTGCCAGCAGCTTGAAAGGGACAGCCTATTCCTACAATGAGCAGTACTTC.

There are a few counts of this clonotype. The rearrangement joins TRBV5-1 to TRBJ2-5, with 8 positions matching TRBD1. The CDR3 extends over 15 amino acids. V shed 0 bases, J shed 5 bases, and the junction held 6 bases outside the gene matches. CDR1 and CDR2 from the germline V gene are SGHRS and YFSETQ. CDR3 protein: CASSLARGLVETQYF. The CDR3 DNA reads as TGCGCCAGCAGCTTGGCCAGGGGGCTTGTGGAGACCCAGTACTTC.

This clonotype was seen a single time. This may come from a read error, since a much larger clone is one base off. The chain employs TRBV6-2 or TRBV6-3 and TRBJ1-6; D is undetermined. The germline CDR1 and CDR2 sequences are MNHEY and SVGEGT. This CDR3 spans 13 amino acids. The CDR3: CTSIKNWDSPLHF. The CDR3 nucleotides read TGTACCAGCATCAAGAACTGGGATTCACCCCTCCACTTT.

V usage is TRBV6-6 and J usage is TRBJ2-2; D gene uncertain. Deletions cut 0 bases from V and 0 bases from J, with 11 bases between. The germline gives CDR1 MNHNY, CDR2 SVGAGI (reference sequence). The CDR3 length is 17 residues. The CDR3 sequence: CASSYSPQFANTGELFF. For the CDR3, the DNA is TGTGCCAGCAGTTACTCCCCCCAGTTCGCGAACACCGGGGAGCTGTTTTTT.

J is TRBJ2-6 and V is TRBV7-9; unclear D gene. V was trimmed by 3 bases and J by 4 bases, leaving 7 bases between them. The CDR3 is made up of 14 amino acids. Germline V CDR1 and CDR2: SEHNR, FQNEAQ (reference sequence). The CDR3 coding sequence is TGTGCCAGCAGCTTCCCGGGCGGGGCCAACGTCCTGACTTTC. It translates to CASSFPGGANVLTF.

The chain joins TRBV10-3 to TRBJ1-6, with TRBD1 matching over 7 bases. The length of the CDR3 is 14 residues. J gave up 7 bases and V 10 bases, and 10 bases lay outside the gene matches. CDR1 is ENHRY and CDR2 is SYGVKD in the germline V gene. The CDR3 is CATGQDPTNSPLHF. CDR3 DNA sequence: TGTGCCACTGGACAGGACCCAACAAATTCACCCCTCCACTTT.

There are a few counts of this clonotype. The rearrangement links TRBV28 to TRBJ2-5; 12 nucleotides agree with TRBD1. This CDR3 spans 14 amino acids. Germline V gene data show CDR1 as MDHEN and CDR2 as SYDVKM. The V and J ends lost 10 bases and 4 bases, in that order; junction bases with no gene match: 7. CDR3: CATGDRGLSETQYF. The CDR3 region has the DNA TGTGCCACCGGGGACAGGGGGCTGTCAGAGACCCAGTACTTC.

The chain joins TRBV12-3 or TRBV12-4 to TRBJ2-1; D possibly corresponds to TRBD2 (6 bases). V was clipped by 2 bases and J by 7 bases, with 15 bases between them. The CDR3 covers 15 residues. CDR3 sequence reads: CASSLRLGVRNEQFF. CDR3 nucleotides: TGTGCCAGCAGTTTACGACTAGGGGTTAGGAATGAGCAGTTCTTC.

This clonotype has only one observation. The V gene is TRBV6-2 or TRBV6-3, the J gene TRBJ2-5, with D perhaps matching TRBD1 or TRBD2 (5 bases each). V was cut by 5 bases and J by 11 bases, with 18 bases left in between. This CDR3 comprises 13 residues. Germline CDR1 MNHEY, CDR2 SVGEGT. The chain's CDR3 is CASSGGRYNEQYF. CDR3 nucleotides: TGTGCCAGCAGTGGGGGTCGATACAATGAGCAGTACTTC.

This chain connects TRBV6-6 to TRBJ1-1; the match to TRBD1 covers 7 bases. CDR1 MNHNY and CDR2 SVGAGI come from the germline V gene (reference sequence). J was trimmed by 10 bases and V by 6 bases; bases with no gene match: 11. The CDR3 loop spans 13 amino acids. The CDR3 DNA is TGTGCCAGCAGCGTCGAGACAGGGCGGGCAGCTTTCTTT. Amino acids: CASSVETGRAAFF.

This clonotype was detected only a few times. The V and J genes are TRBV2 and TRBJ2-2; D not resolved. Germline V gene lookup returns CDR1 SNHLY and CDR2 FYNNEI. Trimming took 4 bases from V and 10 from J, leaving 10 bases between them. CDR3 length: 12 amino acids. DNA for the CDR3: TGTGCCAGCAGTGTCCAGGTTGTGGAGCTGTTTTTT. Its translation is CASSVQVVELFF.

In regard to this clonotype: At one boundary the junction diverges from the germline segment, which might be a read error. This chain uses TRBV7-2 with TRBJ1-2; TRBD1 aligns across 8 bases. The CDR3 is made up of 13 amino acids. CDR1 and CDR2 (germline): SGHTA, FQGNSA. The chain's CDR3 is CACSLDREYGYTF. The DNA of the CDR3 is TGTGCCTGCAGCTTGGACAGGGAGTATGGCTACACCTTC.

In its sample, this clonotype was seen a few times. The chain couples TRBV20-1 to TRBJ1-2; maybe TRBD1 (5 bases). This CDR3 has 15 residues. The V end was cut by 8 bases, the J end by 0 bases, with 19 bases between. CDR1 and CDR2 (germline): DFQATT, SNEGSKA (reference sequence). For the CDR3, the DNA is TGCAGTTCCCTTTCTGGTCAGGGTGCTAACTATGGCTACACCTTC. The encoded protein is CSSLSGQGANYGYTF.

V is TRBV27 and J is TRBJ2-3; D possibly corresponds to TRBD1 (6 bases). Trimming stripped 8 bases from V and 4 bases from J, with 16 bases between. This CDR3 is built from 14 residues. CDR1 is MNHEY, CDR2 SMNVEV, per germline (reference sequence). As DNA, the CDR3 is TGTGCCAGCGCCGAACAGGGATCATCAGATACGCAGTATTTT. Residues: CASAEQGSSDTQYF.

V gene TRBV2 combines with J gene TRBJ1-1, with no clear D. The ends were cut back, 2 bases at V and 5 bases at J, with 12 bases in the middle. Germline CDR1 and CDR2: SNHLY and FYNNEI. The CDR3 length is 14 residues. The CDR3 DNA sequence: TGTGCCAGCAGTGAAACTCATAGAAGGACTGAAGCTTTCTTT. Encoded protein: CASSETHRRTEAFF.

This clonotype was detected a few times. The V and J genes are TRBV27 and TRBJ1-5; D unresolved. The germline V gene encodes CDR1 MNHEY and CDR2 SMNVEV (reference sequence). V was cut by 3 bases and J by 3 bases, with 12 bases left in between. The CDR3 runs 15 residues. CDR3 protein: CASSFLGQTNQPQHF. CDR3 DNA sequence: TGTGCCAGCAGTTTTCTTGGTCAGACCAATCAGCCCCAGCATTTT.

This chain links TRBV5-1 with TRBJ2-7, with D perhaps matching TRBD1 or TRBD2 (5 bases each). The CDR3 spans 21 residues. Trimming left V 5 bases short and J 7 bases short, with 40 bases between. Germline V CDR1 and CDR2: SGHRS, YFSETQ. Written as DNA, the CDR3 is TGCGCCAGCAGAAGGCAGTTCGATTGGGACCAGACCCTCGGGCCAAACAATGAGCAGTACTTC. Translated, it gives CASRRQFDWDQTLGPNNEQYF.

This clonotype was observed a few times. The chain uses TRBV7-9 and TRBJ2-5; 8 positions match TRBD1. After removal of 4 bases from V and 2 bases from J, the junction contained 6 bases not matched to a gene. This CDR3 is built from 15 residues. In germline, CDR1 is SEHNR, CDR2 FQNEAQ (reference sequence). CDR3 DNA sequence: TGTGCCAGCAGCTGGTTACAGGGGGGACAAGAGACCCAGTACTTC. Protein: CASSWLQGGQETQYF.

This clonotype has a handful of counts. V usage is TRBV5-1 and J usage is TRBJ1-4; tentative D call: TRBD1 (5 bases). CDR3 length: 15 residues. V was trimmed by 4 bases and J by 8 bases, leaving 18 bases between them. Germline CDR1 SGHRS, CDR2 YFSETQ. The CDR3 DNA sequence: TGCGCCAGCAGCCCTCGAAGGGGTCCGGGGGAAAAACTGTTTTTT. As protein: CASSPRRGPGEKLFF.

This clonotype has just a few counts. The chain is built from TRBV4-1 and TRBJ2-3; tentatively, D is TRBD1 (6 bases). Germline V gives CDR1 MGHRA, CDR2 YSYEKL. V shed 4 bases and J shed 0 bases, with 11 bases lying between them. The CDR3 contains 15 residues. Here the CDR3 DNA reads TGCGCCAGCAGCCCGGACAGCTCTAGCACAGATACGCAGTATTTT. It specifies CASSPDSSSTDTQYF.

In this sample, this clonotype turned up a few times. This chain joins TRBV4-3 and TRBJ2-7; 9 bases map to TRBD1. The CDR3 has 17 residues. Germline trimming cut 0 bases from V and 3 bases from J; bases unmatched to any gene: 9. CDR1 and CDR2 from the germline V gene are LGHNA and YSLEER. For the CDR3, the DNA is TGCGCCAGCAGCCAAGATTTTGCGGGACAGGGCCGCTACGAGCAGTACTTC. Translated, it gives CASSQDFAGQGRYEQYF.

This chain connects TRBV2 to TRBJ2-4, with no clear D. The germline V gene encodes CDR1 SNHLY and CDR2 FYNNEI. V was shortened by 6 bases and J by 0 bases, with 9 bases between the two germline ends. There are 14 residues in the CDR3. The CDR3: CASRVTLAKNIQYF. CDR3 bases: TGTGCCAGCAGGGTTACCCTAGCCAAAAACATTCAGTACTTC.

For this clonotype: One end of the junction fails to match germline, which may point to a read error. The chain combines TRBV3-1 with TRBJ2-5; D is possibly TRBD1 or TRBD2 (5 bases each). Germline CDR1 LGHDT, CDR2 YNNKEL (reference sequence). The CDR3 covers 13 residues. CDR3 amino acids: CASSQNRDETRYF. CDR3 coding DNA: TGTGCCAGCAGCCAAAATCGGGACGAGACCCGGTACTTC.

V and J are TRBV4-3 and TRBJ2-3; D is unresolved. Germline lookup yields CDR1 LGHNA and CDR2 YSLEER. The CDR3 runs 13 residues. Trimming cost V 0 bases and J 5 bases, with 6 bases left between them. This CDR3 is CASSQEWEDTQYF. The CDR3 region has the DNA TGCGCCAGCAGCCAAGAATGGGAAGATACGCAGTATTTT.

The chain couples TRBV27 to TRBJ1-1; D uncertain. The CDR3 is 14 residues long. Germline-derived CDR1 and CDR2 are MNHEY and SMNVEV (reference sequence). Trimming took off 3 bases at V and 1 base at J, with 9 bases between the two ends. CDR3 DNA sequence: TGTGCCAGCAGTTTCGGGCACCCGAACACTGAAGCTTTCTTT. This gives the protein CASSFGHPNTEAFF.

This clonotype was counted only a few times. This chain links TRBV20-1 with TRBJ1-4; D is unresolved. Germline lookup yields CDR1 DFQATT and CDR2 SNEGSKA (reference sequence). Trimming left V 0 bases short and J 7 bases short, with 6 bases between. This CDR3 region has 12 residues. The CDR3 region is CSARERSEKLFF. In nucleotides, the CDR3 is TGCAGTGCTAGAGAAAGAAGTGAAAAACTGTTTTTT.